This T cell receptor beta chain was recorded in a study of blood T cell repertoires in COVID-19. The CDR3 extends over 12 amino acids. Germline CDR1 reads SNHLY; CDR2 reads FYNNEI. V shed 6 bases and J shed 3 bases, with 6 bases lying between them. Measured with immunoSEQ multiplex PCR; TCRdb has only the in-frame clones, and not every one. The repertoire holds about 88,000 clones, more than 85% seen once, with 1.5% to 2% in the top ten. The sequence came from a man aged 55-75 years with acute or convalescent COVID-19. This rearrangement joins TRBV2 to TRBJ1-5, with D hard to call. The sequenced material came from peripheral blood. This chain's CDR3 is CASRADNQPQHF. DNA for the CDR3: TGTGCCAGCAGGGCCGACAATCAGCCCCAGCATTTT. Variable domain in full (rest from reference TRBV2 and TRBJ1-5): EPEVTQTPSHQVTQMGQEVILRCVPISNHLYFYWYRQILGQKVEFLVSFYNNEISEKSEIFDDQFSVERPDGSNFTLKIRSTKLEDSAMYFCASRADNQPQHFGDGTRLSIL.